One and the same sample provided the 6 T cell receptor beta chains below, sequenced in a study of CD8 T cells in Susac syndrome (dated by TCRdb to between 2019 and 2020). Library method: the immunoSEQ multiplex PCR assay. RNA was extracted using the RNeasy kit, and about 0.45 to 1 ug of the RNA was reverse transcribed with random hexamers. The raw public data were reprocessed by TCRdb itself: fastp quality trimming at Q25, MiXCR clonotype calling, in-frame beta chains only. One record per CDR3 amino acid sequence lists the most common genes and DNA. For this sample the table gives roughly 120,000 distinct CDR3 sequences, of which 90% to 95% were detected only once. 0.095% to 0.15% of the sample comes from the top ten. Sequences were obtained from CD4+ T cells from PBMCs. Receptors were obtained from a human donor with multiple sclerosis.

The genes are TRBV19 and TRBJ2-2, with unresolved D. Deletions cut 4 bases from V and 5 bases from J, with 11 bases between. CDR1 is LNHDA, CDR2 SQIVND, per germline (reference sequence). The CDR3 sequence is 14 residues long. Written as DNA, the CDR3 is TGTGCCAGTAGTACTTGGCAAGGAACCGGGGAGCTGTTTTTT. Its protein is CASSTWQGTGELFF.

The chain couples TRBV24-1 to TRBJ1-1; D remains ambiguous. V was cut by 7 bases and J by 3 bases, with 14 bases left in between. CDR3 length: 14 amino acids. Germline CDR1 is KGHDR and CDR2 is SFDVKD. CDR3 sequence: CATSFGRSYTEAFF. CDR3 DNA sequence: TGTGCCACCAGCTTCGGCAGGAGTTACACTGAAGCTTTCTTT.

The chain is built from TRBV29-1 and TRBJ2-7, with D perhaps matching TRBD1 (5 bases). The V gene lost 6 bases and the J gene lost 2 bases, with 14 bases spanning the gap. The CDR3 covers 13 residues. Looked up from germline, CDR1 is SQVTM and CDR2 is ANQGSEA. The CDR3 loop is CSVSVTVAYEQYF. The CDR3, as DNA: TGCAGCGTCTCCGTGACAGTTGCCTACGAGCAGTACTTC.

The CDR3 sequence is CASSSGGDSYGYTF. CDR3 DNA: TGTGCCAGCAGCTCCGGCGGGGATAGCTATGGCTACACCTTC. The chain uses TRBV4-2 and TRBJ1-2; no reliable D call. The germline V and J ends were trimmed by 5 bases and 4 bases, with 14 bases remaining between them. Looked up from germline, CDR1 is LGHNA and CDR2 is YNFKEQ. The CDR3 sequence is 14 residues long.

This chain joins TRBV30 and TRBJ1-3; D is unresolved. Germline CDR1 GTSNPN, CDR2 SVGIG (reference sequence). The CDR3 consists of 13 residues. The V gene lost 4 bases and the J gene lost 0 bases, with 7 bases spanning the gap. The CDR3 region has the DNA TGTGCCTGGACCTCTAACTCTGGAAACACCATATATTTT. Its translation: CAWTSNSGNTIYF. Filled out from reference TRBV30 and TRBJ1-3, the complete variable domain reads SQTIHQWPATLVQPVGSPLSLECTVEGTSNPNLYWYRQAAGRGLQLLFYSVGIGQISSEVPQNLSASRPQDRQFILSSKKLLLSDSGFYLCAWTSNSGNTIYFGEGSWLTVV.

The gene calls are TRBV18 and TRBJ1-3, with D possibly matching TRBD1 (5 bases). CDR1 KGHSH and CDR2 LQKENI come from the germline V gene. The CDR3 runs to 14 residues. The V gene lost 6 bases and the J gene lost 8 bases, with 17 bases spanning the gap. The CDR3 nucleotides read TGTGCCAGCTCTCCAGGGTCTACAAGAGACACCATATATTTT. Translated: CASSPGSTRDTIYF.